Listed here are 29 T cell receptor beta chains from one sample, sequenced in a study of blood T cell repertoires in COVID-19. Measured with immunoSEQ multiplex PCR; TCRdb has only the in-frame clones, and not every one. The sample lists under 50,000 clones; roughly 93% were seen once. The sequenced sample consisted of peripheral blood. Receptors were obtained from a man between 60 and 70 years old with COVID-19, enrolled during active disease.

The chain uses TRBV6-6 and TRBJ1-3; D may be TRBD1 (6 bases). The CDR3 is 14 amino acids. Trimming removed 6 bases from V and 3 bases from J, with 12 bases in between. The germline V gene encodes CDR1 MNHNY and CDR2 SVGAGI (reference sequence). The CDR3 reads CASRKTGLGNTIYF. The DNA for the CDR3 is TGTGCCAGCAGGAAAACAGGGCTTGGAAACACCATATATTTT.

This clone is a singleton in its sample. Compared with germline, one end of the junction differs, possibly owing to a read error. This chain connects TRBV15 to TRBJ1-2; 9 nucleotides agree with TRBD1. The CDR3 contains 18 residues. Per the germline V gene, CDR1 is LNHNV and CDR2 is YYDKDF (reference sequence). CDR3 sequence: CATSRLGGQGSSNYGYTF. CDR3 in DNA: TGTGCCACCAGCAGACTGGGGGGACAGGGCTCATCTAACTATGGCTACACTTTC.

The chain employs TRBV5-1 and TRBJ1-4; TRBD1 agrees at 9 bases. Germline V gives CDR1 SGHRS, CDR2 YFSETQ. V gave up 2 bases and J gave up 7 bases; unmatched junction bases: 3. The CDR3 runs 14 residues. This CDR3 reads CASSFGQGSEKLFF. The CDR3 DNA reads as TGCGCCAGCAGCTTTGGACAGGGGAGTGAAAAACTGTTTTTT.

The chain combines TRBV9 with TRBJ2-2; no clear D gene. Trimming left V 0 bases short and J 3 bases short, with 9 bases between. Germline V gene lookup returns CDR1 SGDLS and CDR2 YYNGEE. CDR3 size: 15 residues. CDR3 DNA: TGTGCCAGCAGCGTAGGGTTGTCGGACACCGGGGAGCTGTTTTTT. Translation gives CASSVGLSDTGELFF.

The rearrangement uses TRBV4-3 and TRBJ2-2, with 13 nucleotides matching TRBD2. Trimming took 0 bases from V and 5 from J; bases not matched to a gene: 12. The germline CDR1 and CDR2 sequences are LGHNA and YSLEER. The CDR3 has 20 residues. The CDR3 spells CASSQDPPRTSGRGTGELFF. CDR3 DNA sequence: TGCGCCAGCAGCCAAGATCCCCCCCGGACTAGCGGGAGAGGGACCGGGGAGCTGTTTTTT.

V gene TRBV7-9 combines with J gene TRBJ1-6, with TRBD1 as a possible D gene (5 bases). Trimming took 4 bases from V and 4 from J, leaving 8 bases between them. The CDR3 is 14 residues long. The V gene's germline CDR1 is SEHNR and CDR2 FQNEAQ (reference sequence). The CDR3 DNA follows: TGTGCCAGCAGCTCGGACACGTATAATTCACCCCTCCACTTT. The encoded protein is CASSSDTYNSPLHF.

This clone was recorded once. The chain links TRBV19 to TRBJ2-2, with unresolved D. The CDR3 is 16 residues long. The V end lost 3 bases, the J end lost 0 bases, and 11 bases lay between the germline ends. Per the germline V gene, CDR1 is LNHDA and CDR2 is SQIVND (reference sequence). This CDR3 is CASSIHSPTNTGELFF. The CDR3 coding sequence is TGTGCCAGTAGTATTCATTCCCCAACGAACACCGGGGAGCTGTTTTTT.

This chain uses TRBV5-1 with TRBJ2-3; TRBD1 matches at 7 bases. Germline trimming cut 0 bases from V and 4 bases from J; bases unmatched to any gene: 8. The CDR3 consists of 16 residues. CDR1 SGHRS and CDR2 YFSETQ come from the germline V gene. The DNA of the CDR3 is TGCGCCAGCAGCTTGGCCGCGACAGGGCTAGCAGATACGCAGTATTTT. Translated, it gives CASSLAATGLADTQYF.

The V call is TRBV4-2, the J call TRBJ2-2; 7 bases match TRBD2. The ends lost 4 bases at V and 2 bases at J; junction bases unmatched: 7. The CDR3 consists of 16 residues. The germline gives CDR1 LGHNA, CDR2 YNFKEQ. The CDR3 loop reads CASSPQLAPNTGELFF. The CDR3 DNA reads TGTGCCAGCAGCCCCCAACTAGCGCCTAACACCGGGGAGCTGTTTTTT.

This chain uses TRBV3-1 (or the pseudogene TRBV3-2) with TRBJ2-1; TRBD2 agrees at 11 bases. The J segment lost 8 bases and the V segment lost 0 bases, leaving 9 bases of the junction unmatched. Germline V gene lookup returns CDR1 LGHDT and CDR2 YNNKEL (reference sequence). CDR3 length: 17 amino acids. The CDR3 nucleotides read TGTGCCAGCAGCCAAGATAGCGGGGGGGCTCTAAGCTATGAGCAGTTCTTC. This codes for CASSQDSGGALSYEQFF.

The CDR3 reads CASSQNRARTEAFF. In DNA, the CDR3 is TGTGCCAGCTCACAAAACAGGGCCCGCACTGAAGCTTTCTTT. The V call is TRBV18, the J call TRBJ1-1, with D possibly TRBD1 on 6 matching bases. The germline V and J ends were trimmed by 4 bases and 4 bases, with 13 bases remaining between them. Germline loops: CDR1 KGHSH, CDR2 LQKENI. The CDR3 has 14 amino acids.

The gene calls are TRBV27 and TRBJ2-6, with TRBD1 matching 10 bases. The ends lost 2 bases at V and 0 bases at J; junction bases unmatched: 4. The germline CDR1 and CDR2 sequences are MNHEY and SMNVEV (reference sequence). This CDR3 contains 18 residues. CDR3 region: CASSLRGQGNSGANVLTF. The CDR3 DNA reads TGTGCCAGCAGTTTAAGGGGACAGGGGAACTCTGGGGCCAACGTCCTGACTTTC.

The rearrangement links TRBV7-6 to TRBJ2-5; D is perhaps TRBD1 (6 bases). Germline V CDR1 and CDR2: SGHVS, FNYEAQ. The germline V and J ends were trimmed by 2 bases and 4 bases, with 14 bases remaining between them. This CDR3 comprises 15 residues. The CDR3 sequence is CASSLSRSRGETQYF. In DNA, the CDR3 is TGTGCCAGCAGCTTATCCCGGAGCAGGGGAGAGACCCAGTACTTC.

This clone was counted only a few times. The gene calls are TRBV7-2 and TRBJ1-6, with 7 bases that match TRBD1. Germline lookup yields CDR1 SGHTA and CDR2 FQGNSA. V was clipped by 5 bases and J by 0 bases; unmatched bases: 4. The CDR3 is 16 amino acids. The CDR3 loop is CASSDRESSYNSPLHF. CDR3 coding DNA: TGTGCCAGCAGCGACAGGGAAAGCTCCTATAATTCACCCCTCCACTTT. Based on the CDR3 plus reference TRBV7-2 and TRBJ1-6, the full variable domain is GAGVSQSPSNKVTEKGKDVELRCDPISGHTALYWYRQSLGQGLEFLIYFQGNSAPDKSGLPSDRFSAERTGGSVSTLTIQRTQQEDSAVYLCASSDRESSYNSPLHFGNGTRLTVT.

This rearrangement joins TRBV7-9 to TRBJ2-7; 12 bases map to TRBD1. V was clipped by 5 bases and J by 2 bases; unmatched bases: 4. Germline CDR1 SEHNR, CDR2 FQNEAQ (reference sequence). The CDR3 consists of 15 residues. This chain's CDR3 is CASSPWDRGPYEQYF. The CDR3 DNA is TGTGCCAGCAGCCCTTGGGACAGGGGGCCCTACGAGCAGTACTTC.

The chain carries TRBV5-8 and TRBJ2-1; 16 bases are a match to TRBD2. The CDR3 sequence is 18 residues long. V was pared by 7 bases and J by 3 bases, with 10 bases of the junction left unmatched. Germline V gene lookup returns CDR1 SGHTS and CDR2 YDEGEE. The CDR3 DNA sequence: TGTGCCAGCCCCCTGGGACTAGCGGGAGGGCCTAGCTACAATGAGCAGTTCTTC. It is translated as CASPLGLAGGPSYNEQFF.

The J gene is TRBJ2-7, the V gene TRBV2; 9 positions agree with TRBD2. V gave up 9 bases and J gave up 5 bases; unmatched junction bases: 17. CDR3 length equals 16 residues. Looked up from germline, CDR1 is SNHLY and CDR2 is FYNNEI. In DNA form, the CDR3 reads TGTGCCAGTAGTTTCTTAAGGACTAGCGCCACACACGAGCAGTACTTC. This translates into CASSFLRTSATHEQYF.

CDR3 in amino acids: CASSLRTDSPLHF. DNA of the CDR3: TGTGCCAGCAGTTTGAGGACAGATTCACCCCTCCACTTT. V is TRBV28 and J is TRBJ1-6; tentatively, D is TRBD1 (6 bases). This CDR3 has 13 residues. Trimming shortened V by 3 bases and J by 8 bases, and 8 bases separated the two germline ends. Germline loops: CDR1 MDHEN, CDR2 SYDVKM.

The chain uses TRBV18 and TRBJ2-2; TRBD1 might be the D (6 bases). V was cut by 3 bases and J by 6 bases, with 20 bases left in between. Looked up from germline, CDR1 is KGHSH and CDR2 is LQKENI. This CDR3 comprises 17 residues. CDR3 region: CASSPRVQGFLAGELFF. CDR3 DNA sequence: TGTGCCAGCTCACCGAGGGTTCAGGGGTTCCTCGCCGGGGAGCTGTTTTTT.

This sequence joins TRBV18 and TRBJ1-4; D remains ambiguous. Germline CDR1 and CDR2: KGHSH and LQKENI. CDR3 length: 13 residues. Trimming shortened V by 1 base and J by 4 bases, and 4 bases separated the two germline ends. The CDR3 nucleotides are TGTGCCAGCTCACCACGCAGTAATGAAAAACTGTTTTTT. This gives the protein CASSPRSNEKLFF.

This clone appeared a few times. This chain links TRBV5-6 with TRBJ1-1; D might be TRBD1 (5 bases). V shed 5 bases and J shed 7 bases, with 18 bases lying between them. CDR3 length: 14 residues. Germline CDR1 reads SGHDT; CDR2 reads YYEEEE. The CDR3 reads CASSDTPGVIEAFF. CDR3 bases: TGTGCCAGCAGTGATACTCCGGGGGTGATTGAAGCTTTCTTT.

This clone came up once. The chain links TRBV28 to TRBJ2-6; no firm D call. CDR3 length: 12 residues. From germline, CDR1 is MDHEN and CDR2 SYDVKM. V gave up 6 bases and J gave up 4 bases, with 4 bases separating them. The CDR3 protein is CASSAGANVLTF. In nucleotides, the CDR3 is TGTGCCAGCAGCGCGGGGGCCAACGTCCTGACTTTC.

V usage is TRBV6-5 and J usage is TRBJ1-2; 7 bases fit TRBD1. Trimming at V came to 8 bases and at J to 6 bases, leaving 9 bases not matched to a gene. The CDR3 sequence is 13 residues long. The germline gives CDR1 MNHEY, CDR2 SVGAGI. In DNA, the CDR3 is TGTGCCAGCCCCAGCCGGGACAGACATGGCTACACCTTC. It translates to CASPSRDRHGYTF.

The chain couples TRBV5-4 to TRBJ1-1; D may be TRBD1 (6 bases). Germline CDR1 and CDR2: SGHNT and YYREEE (reference sequence). The CDR3 loop spans 14 amino acids. Trimming shortened V by 1 base and J by 1 base, and 8 bases separated the two germline ends. The CDR3 sequence: CASSLRQANTEAFF. CDR3 DNA: TGTGCCAGCAGCTTGCGACAGGCGAACACTGAAGCTTTCTTT.

Only one count was recorded for this clone. V usage is TRBV28 and J usage is TRBJ1-1; D perhaps matches TRBD1 (6 bases). The V gene's germline CDR1 is MDHEN and CDR2 SYDVKM. The V and J ends lost 3 bases and 5 bases respectively, with 16 bases between them. The CDR3 length is 15 residues. DNA for the CDR3: TGTGCCAGCAGTTTGCGGGGGGCAGGGGAAACTGAAGCTTTCTTT. Protein: CASSLRGAGETEAFF.

The V call is TRBV24-1, the J call TRBJ1-2, with D unclear. The ends were cut back, 5 bases at V and 7 bases at J, with 10 bases in the middle. This CDR3 spans 12 amino acids. Germline lookup yields CDR1 KGHDR and CDR2 SFDVKD. This chain's CDR3 is CATSAPTGGYTF. The CDR3 DNA reads as TGTGCCACCAGTGCCCCTACGGGTGGCTACACCTTC.

V gene TRBV6-5 combines with J gene TRBJ2-7; 7 bases fit TRBD2. CDR3 size: 15 residues. Germline CDR1 reads MNHEY; CDR2 reads SVGAGI. The V and J ends lost 6 bases and 7 bases, in that order; junction bases with no gene match: 15. CDR3 DNA sequence: TGTGCCAGCAGCAGCGGGACTCTCTTCATCCGGGAGCAGTACTTC. This encodes CASSSGTLFIREQYF.

The chain joins TRBV6-5 to TRBJ2-1; 7 nucleotides agree with TRBD2. This CDR3 is 16 amino acids long. Germline CDR1 and CDR2: MNHEY and SVGAGI. V lost 0 bases and J lost 5; bases outside the gene matches: 7. CDR3 in DNA: TGTGCCAGCAGTTACTCGGGAGGGGTGACCAACAATGAGCAGTTCTTC. Its protein product is CASSYSGGVTNNEQFF.

This chain links TRBV27 with TRBJ2-7, with 8 bases matching TRBD2. Germline V gene sequence: CDR1 MNHEY, CDR2 SMNVEV (reference sequence). After removal of 2 bases from V and 2 bases from J, the junction contained 5 bases not matched to a gene. CDR3 length: 15 residues. The CDR3 spells CASSLALAGPYEQYF. CDR3 sequence (DNA): TGTGCCAGCAGTTTAGCCCTAGCGGGCCCCTACGAGCAGTACTTC.